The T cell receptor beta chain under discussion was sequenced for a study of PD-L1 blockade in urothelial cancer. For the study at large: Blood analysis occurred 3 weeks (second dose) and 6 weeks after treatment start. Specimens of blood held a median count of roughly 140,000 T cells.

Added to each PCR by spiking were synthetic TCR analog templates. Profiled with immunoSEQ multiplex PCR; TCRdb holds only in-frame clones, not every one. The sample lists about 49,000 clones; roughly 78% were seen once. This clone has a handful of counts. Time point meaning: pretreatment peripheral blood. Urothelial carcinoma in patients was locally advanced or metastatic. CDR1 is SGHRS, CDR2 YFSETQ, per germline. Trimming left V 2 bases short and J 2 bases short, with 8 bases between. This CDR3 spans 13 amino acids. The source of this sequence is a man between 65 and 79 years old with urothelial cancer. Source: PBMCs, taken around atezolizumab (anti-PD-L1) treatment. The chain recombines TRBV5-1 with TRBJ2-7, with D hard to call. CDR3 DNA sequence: TGCGCCAGCAGCTTTGACACCGCCTACGAGCAGTACTTC. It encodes CASSFDTAYEQYF.